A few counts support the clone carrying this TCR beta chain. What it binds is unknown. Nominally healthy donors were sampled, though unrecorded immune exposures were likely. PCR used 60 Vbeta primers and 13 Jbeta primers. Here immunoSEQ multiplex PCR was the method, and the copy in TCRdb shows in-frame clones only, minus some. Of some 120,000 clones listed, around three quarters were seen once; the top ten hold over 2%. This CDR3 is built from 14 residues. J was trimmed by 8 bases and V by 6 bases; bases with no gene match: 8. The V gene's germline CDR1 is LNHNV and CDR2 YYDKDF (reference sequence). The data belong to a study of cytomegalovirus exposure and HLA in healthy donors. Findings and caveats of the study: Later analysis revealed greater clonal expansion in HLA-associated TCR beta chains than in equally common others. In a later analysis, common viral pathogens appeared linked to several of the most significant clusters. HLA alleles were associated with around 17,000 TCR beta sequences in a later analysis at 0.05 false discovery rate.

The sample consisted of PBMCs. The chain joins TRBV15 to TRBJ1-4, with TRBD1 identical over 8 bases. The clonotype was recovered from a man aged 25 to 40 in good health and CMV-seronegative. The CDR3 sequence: CATRVQGGGEKLFF. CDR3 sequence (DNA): TGTGCCACCAGAGTACAGGGGGGAGGGGAAAAACTGTTTTTT.